These T cell receptor beta chains were read from a single sample in a study of T cell changes during pregnancy in multiple sclerosis. Libraries were prepared by immunoSEQ multiplex PCR; TCRdb keeps only in-frame clonotypes and omits some of them. Altogether roughly 35,000 clones are present, roughly 94% being singletons, with the ten largest covering 0.45% to 0.5%. Source: CD4+ T cells from peripheral blood mononuclear cells, taken after pregnancy. Receptors originate from a female donor with multiple sclerosis, enrolled in a pregnancy study. The CDR3 runs from the conserved cysteine through the conserved F or W. The order of the fields is J gene, D gene, clone size, V gene, CDR3 protein, CDR3 DNA. A D gene is named only where the DNA matches it firmly. Size values are once, few and many counts, or a class for expanded clones, and some rows have none.

TRBJ2-7	.	.	TRBV7-8	CASSLGGTYEQYF	TGTGCCAGCAGCTTAGGCGGCACCTACGAGCAGTACTTC
TRBJ2-1	.	once	TRBV2	CASSRGAAQYNEQFF	TGTGCCAGCAGTCGGGGAGCGGCACAGTACAATGAGCAGTTCTTC
TRBJ2-5	.	.	TRBV5-4	CASSLGATGETQYF	TGTGCCAGCAGCTTGGGGGCAACAGGGGAGACCCAGTACTTC
TRBJ1-1	.	.	TRBV19	CASSMGRVSTEAFF	TGTGCCAGTAGTATGGGCAGGGTGAGCACTGAAGCTTTCTTT
TRBJ2-7	.	.	TRBV29-1	CSDFTPRGFHYEQYF	TGCAGTGATTTCACACCCCGAGGGTTTCACTACGAGCAGTACTTC
TRBJ2-3	TRBD2	.	TRBV5-1	CASSFLSQAGGSTDTQYF	TGCGCCAGCAGCTTCCTTAGCCAAGCGGGAGGAAGCACAGATACGCAGTATTTT
TRBJ1-2	.	.	TRBV7-2	CASSYALGAGAYGYTF	TGTGCCAGCAGCTACGCACTGGGGGCCGGGGCTTATGGCTACACCTTC
TRBJ2-7	.	.	TRBV11-2	CASSQHYEQYF	TGTGCCAGCAGCCAACACTACGAGCAGTACTTC
TRBJ2-1	.	.	TRBV29-1	CSVRLSWSEQFF	TGCAGCGTCAGATTGAGCTGGAGTGAGCAGTTCTTC
TRBJ2-1	.	.	TRBV5-1	CASSLARAGDNEQFF	TGCGCCAGCAGCTTGGCCAGAGCAGGGGACAATGAGCAGTTCTTC
TRBJ2-1	TRBD1	.	TRBV7-2	CASSPRQGDYNEQFF	TGTGCCAGCAGTCCTAGACAGGGCGACTACAATGAGCAGTTCTTC
TRBJ2-7	.	.	TRBV7-6	CASSLATSHLSYEQYF	TGTGCCAGCAGCTTAGCGACTTCCCATCTCTCCTACGAGCAGTACTTC
TRBJ1-5	.	.	TRBV19	CASSIISRQNSNQPQHF	TGTGCCAGTAGTATAATTTCCCGACAGAATAGCAATCAGCCCCAGCATTTT
TRBJ2-7	TRBD1	.	TRBV11-2	CASSTLRGQGVSYEQYF	TGTGCCAGCAGCACCCTACGGGGACAGGGGGTTTCCTACGAGCAGTACTTC
TRBJ2-1	.	.	TRBV28	CASSLSPGIGSSYNEQFF	TGTGCCAGCAGTTTATCCCCCGGTATCGGGTCTTCCTACAATGAGCAGTTCTTC
TRBJ2-2	TRBD1	.	TRBV18	CASSPRTGGENTGELFF	TGTGCCAGCTCACCGAGGACAGGGGGAGAAAACACCGGGGAGCTGTTTTTT
TRBJ1-1	TRBD1	.	TRBV5-1	CASSYGTGAHTEAFF	TGCGCCAGCAGCTACGGGACAGGGGCCCACACTGAAGCTTTCTTT
TRBJ2-3	.	.	TRBV6-4	CASSDSWGTIPQYF	TGTGCCAGCAGTGACTCGTGGGGCACCATACCGCAGTATTTT
TRBJ2-3	TRBD2	.	TRBV13	CASSLSGGPTDTQYF	TGTGCCAGCAGCTTAAGCGGGGGGCCCACAGATACGCAGTATTTT
TRBJ2-5	TRBD1	.	TRBV7-9	CASSFRTGGVETQYF	TGTGCCAGCAGCTTCAGGACAGGGGGCGTTGAGACCCAGTACTTC
TRBJ1-2	TRBD1	.	TRBV4-3	CASGDRADFYGYTF	TGCGCCAGTGGAGACAGGGCGGATTTCTATGGCTACACCTTC
TRBJ1-2	TRBD1	few	TRBV7-8	CASSDRQGHYGYTF	TGTGCCAGCAGCGACCGACAGGGCCACTATGGCTACACCTTC
TRBJ2-2	.	.	TRBV7-8	CASSLAGRTGELFF	TGTGCCAGCAGCTTAGCGGGGCGCACCGGGGAGCTGTTTTTT